The TCR beta chain described here comes from a study of radiation and T cells in renal cell carcinoma. Study outcomes and limitations: From baseline, blood top tumor clonotypes peaked at 2 weeks post-radiation.

In germline, CDR1 is MDHEN, CDR2 SYDVKM. The V and J ends lost 2 bases and 4 bases respectively, with 9 bases between them. The length of the CDR3 is 14 residues. About this clone: The antigen is not known.

Time point reported: blood 4 weeks post-SBRT, at nephrectomy. The sample's treatment: 15 Gy SBRT to primary tumor, nephrectomy 4 weeks later. Nephrectomy followed 15 Gy stereotactic body radiation by 4 weeks. Blood was sampled at baseline, 2 weeks and 4 weeks after SBRT. The patient's renal cell carcinoma had clear cell pathology. Clones were read by immunoSEQ multiplex PCR, and TCRdb kept only the in-frame ones, dropping some. The sample has around 100,000 clones, around 84% seen once. The source was blood, collected from a patient whose treatment included radiotherapy and nephrectomy. The sequence derives from a man between 60 and 70 years old with renal cell carcinoma. The genes are TRBV28 and TRBJ1-5; possibly TRBD1 for D (6 bases). The CDR3 region has the DNA TGTGCCAGCAGTTTACCAGGGGTAAATCAGCCCCAGCATTTT. This translates into CASSLPGVNQPQHF.